This T cell receptor (beta chain) emerged from a study of T cells in Graves' hyperthyroidism and ophthalmopathy. Findings and limits, study-wide: Clonotypes that were expanded in thyroid above 0.001 mostly appeared in blood too. For ophthalmopathy, model prediction preceded onset by a median 6.5 months.

Criteria for exclusion of patients were uncontrolled infection, other autoimmune disease, pregnancy or lactation. The V and J ends lost 6 bases and 4 bases, in that order; junction bases with no gene match: 10. CDR3 length equals 15 residues. Germline assignment: CDR1 MNHNS and CDR2 SASEGT. There were TCR beta CDR3 regions amplified from RNA transcripts. HTBI primers drove first-round RT-PCR of the TCR CDR3. TCRdb re-called the multiplex PCR reads through MiXCR, storing one row per CDR3 protein. Of some 300,000 distinct CDR3 sequences listed, roughly an eighth are singletons. This clonotype was seen at least ten times. Its antigen is not identified.

The sequence came from a woman aged 40-49 years with Graves' hyperthyroidism. The rearrangement uses TRBV6-1 and TRBJ2-3, with TRBD1 matching over 7 bases. Specimen: blood. CDR3 protein: CASRPDRASPDTQYF. The CDR3 region has the DNA TGTGCCAGCAGGCCAGACAGGGCCAGTCCAGATACGCAGTATTTT.